This TCR beta chain was profiled in a study of cytomegalovirus exposure and HLA in healthy donors. CDR1 and CDR2 from the germline V gene are SGHTA and FQGNSA. CDR3 length: 15 residues. V was clipped by 4 bases and J by 3 bases, with 15 bases between them. PCR employed 60 Vbeta and 13 Jbeta primers. Sequencing was performed with immunoSEQ multiplex PCR; in TCRdb, only in-frame clones are kept and a portion is missing. The table lists 90,000 to 120,000 clones, roughly 80% of them singletons. Sequencing input: PBMCs. The receptor's source is a man under 40 in good health and CMV-seronegative. The genes are TRBV7-2 and TRBJ1-1; D unclear. The CDR3 spells CASSSSRGGDTEAFF. CDR3 DNA sequence: TGTGCCAGCAGCTCCTCGCGGGGAGGTGACACTGAAGCTTTCTTT. Combining the CDR3 with reference TRBV7-2 and TRBJ1-1 gives the whole variable domain GAGVSQSPSNKVTEKGKDVELRCDPISGHTALYWYRQSLGQGLEFLIYFQGNSAPDKSGLPSDRFSAERTGGSVSTLTIQRTQQEDSAVYLCASSSSRGGDTEAFFGQGTRLTVV.